This passage covers 17 T cell receptor beta chains from one sample sequenced in a study of shared clonotypes between healthy human individuals. The method was immunoSEQ multiplex PCR; TCRdb's version includes in-frame clones alone and lacks a portion of them. The sample shows about 800,000 clones, about 96% of them seen only once. Terminally differentiated effector memory CD45RA+ cells were excluded from the naive CD8 cells, which were CD45RO-negative and positively selected for CCR7. The source material was naive CD8+ T cells sorted from blood. The receptors originated from a man aged 30 to 39 in good health.

This CDR3 reads CSVEGGPSGEWDTQYF. CDR3 DNA: TGCAGCGTTGAAGGGGGGCCTAGCGGTGAGTGGGATACGCAGTATTTT. The chain uses TRBV29-1 and TRBJ2-3; tentatively, D is TRBD2 (7 bases). Per germline, CDR1 SQVTM and CDR2 ANQGSEA. The V end lost 1 base, the J end lost 6 bases, and 20 bases lay between the germline ends. This CDR3 contains 16 residues.

The genes are TRBV19 and TRBJ2-7, with 9 bases matching TRBD1. The germline gives CDR1 LNHDA, CDR2 SQIVND (reference sequence). V was clipped by 0 bases and J by 1 base; unmatched bases: 1. The CDR3 is 15 amino acids. CDR3 residues: CASSIDGTGSYEQYF. DNA for the CDR3: TGTGCCAGTAGTATAGATGGGACAGGGTCCTACGAGCAGTACTTC.

The gene calls are TRBV6-4 and TRBJ2-3, with D tentatively TRBD1 (6 bases). V was trimmed by 0 bases and J by 4 bases, leaving 11 bases between them. This CDR3 has 15 amino acids. Germline V gene lookup returns CDR1 MRHNA and CDR2 SNTAGT. The CDR3 sequence is CASSDSARGPDTQYF. The CDR3 nucleotides read TGTGCCAGCAGTGACTCGGCCAGGGGTCCAGATACGCAGTATTTT.

V and J are TRBV9 and TRBJ2-5; 9 nucleotides line up with TRBD1. Germline assignment: CDR1 SGDLS and CDR2 YYNGEE. The trim removed 1 base at V and 3 bases at J, leaving 7 bases unmatched. The CDR3 runs to 16 residues. The CDR3: CASSVTDRGGEETQYF. The CDR3 nucleotides read TGTGCCAGCAGCGTAACGGACAGGGGCGGGGAAGAGACCCAGTACTTC.

The rearrangement links TRBV6-1 to TRBJ2-7; D may be TRBD2 (7 bases). V was pared by 3 bases and J by 0 bases, with 9 bases between. This CDR3 has 14 residues. Germline V CDR1 and CDR2: MNHNS, SASEGT. The CDR3 loop is CASSEGGASYEQYF. As DNA, the CDR3 is TGTGCCAGCAGTGAGGGGGGGGCCTCCTACGAGCAGTACTTC.

The rearrangement joins TRBV28 to TRBJ1-3; 10 nucleotides match TRBD1. The CDR3 covers 18 residues. CDR1 and CDR2 from the germline V gene are MDHEN and SYDVKM. Losses at the gene ends were 6 bases for V and 4 bases for J; bases not matched to a gene: 15. The CDR3 DNA reads TGTGCCAGCAGCTACACAGCCGGGACAGGGGTTCCCGGAAACACCATATATTTT. It specifies CASSYTAGTGVPGNTIYF.

V usage is TRBV11-1 and J usage is TRBJ2-7; D is unclear. Trimming took off 2 bases at V and 0 bases at J, with 8 bases between the two ends. CDR3 size: 14 residues. Germline CDR1 SGHAT, CDR2 FQDESV (reference sequence). This CDR3 reads CASSLLESSYEQYF. The CDR3 DNA is TGTGCCAGCAGCTTATTAGAGAGCTCCTACGAGCAGTACTTC. Filled out from reference TRBV11-1 and TRBJ2-7, the complete variable domain reads EAEVAQSPRYKITEKSQAVAFWCDPISGHATLYWYRQILGQGPELLVQFQDESVVDDSQLPKDRFSAERLKGVDSTLKIQPAELGDSAMYLCASSLLESSYEQYFGPGTRLTVT.

V usage is TRBV4-3 and J usage is TRBJ2-7; perhaps TRBD2 as D (5 bases). V lost 1 base and J lost 3, with 13 bases in between. The CDR3 covers 15 residues. Germline assignment: CDR1 LGHNA and CDR2 YSLEER. As DNA, the CDR3 is TGCGCCAGCAGCCAAGCAGGCGGCGGGTACTACGAGCAGTACTTC. This gives the protein CASSQAGGGYYEQYF.

This rearrangement joins TRBV1 to TRBJ2-3; the table's D call TRBD2 went unverified against the DNA. TRBV1 is an annotated pseudogene. The CDR3 extends over 18 amino acids. The CDR3 reads CTSSQDLRRLSSTDTQYF. The DNA for the CDR3 is TGCACCAGCAGCCAAGATCTAAGGAGGTTATCTAGCACAGATACGCAGTATTTT.

The chain couples TRBV27 to TRBJ1-2; possible D gene TRBD1, 5 bases. V lost 5 bases to trimming and J lost 6 bases, with 16 bases between them. Germline-derived CDR1 and CDR2 are MNHEY and SMNVEV (reference sequence). This CDR3 is built from 14 residues. Here the CDR3 reads CASSPSGTVNGYTF. In DNA form, the CDR3 reads TGTGCCAGCAGTCCATCCGGGACTGTCAATGGCTACACCTTC.

The chain employs TRBV19 and TRBJ2-7; D might be TRBD1 (5 bases). V lost 4 bases and J lost 5, with 21 bases in between. The CDR3 loop spans 16 amino acids. Germline V gives CDR1 LNHDA, CDR2 SQIVND (reference sequence). CDR3 in DNA: TGTGCCAGTAGTACGGAGTCAGGGTTCCCCCCCGACGAGCAGTACTTC. Its protein is CASSTESGFPPDEQYF.

This chain connects TRBV5-1 to TRBJ2-7; 11 bases align to TRBD2. V dropped 1 base and J dropped 6; count of bases not matched to a gene: 9. The CDR3 is made up of 16 amino acids. Per germline, CDR1 SGHRS and CDR2 YFSETQ. The CDR3 DNA follows: TGCGCCAGCAGCTTGACTAGCGGGAGATCGGTCGTCGAGCAGTACTTC. It specifies CASSLTSGRSVVEQYF. Looking up the rest from reference TRBV5-1 and TRBJ2-7 gives the full variable domain: KAGVTQTPRYLIKTRGQQVTLSCSPISGHRSVSWYQQTPGQGLQFLFEYFSETQRNKGNFPGRFSGRQFSNSRSEMNVSTLELGDSALYLCASSLTSGRSVVEQYFGPGTRLTVT.

Remarks on this clone: The same CDR3 arises from other DNA sequences in this sample as well. This chain connects TRBV27 to TRBJ2-1; no definite D call. Germline V gene sequence: CDR1 MNHEY, CDR2 SMNVEV (reference sequence). This CDR3 has 15 amino acids. Deletions cut 3 bases from V and 0 bases from J, with 9 bases between. The CDR3 is CASSFTASSYNEQFF. Written as DNA, the CDR3 is TGTGCCAGCAGTTTTACGGCGAGCTCCTACAATGAGCAGTTCTTC.

The J gene is TRBJ2-7, the V gene TRBV9, with TRBD1 as a possible D gene (6 bases). The CDR3 covers 15 residues. The germline V gene has CDR1 SGDLS and CDR2 YYNGEE. V was cut by 4 bases and J by 2 bases, with 16 bases left in between. This chain's CDR3 is CASSISGAPTYEQYF. The CDR3 nucleotides are TGTGCCAGCAGCATATCAGGGGCGCCTACCTACGAGCAGTACTTC.

V gene TRBV5-4 combines with J gene TRBJ2-4, with 7 nucleotides matching TRBD2. Germline CDR1 SGHNT, CDR2 YYREEE (reference sequence). V was pared by 0 bases and J by 0 bases, with 9 bases of the junction left unmatched. This CDR3 spans 18 amino acids. The CDR3 DNA follows: TGTGCCAGCAGCTTGGCCTCGACTAGCTCAATAGCCAAAAACATTCAGTACTTC. Translation: CASSLASTSSIAKNIQYF.

This sequence joins TRBV28 and TRBJ2-7, with D possibly TRBD2 on 5 matching bases. In germline, CDR1 is MDHEN, CDR2 SYDVKM. This CDR3 region has 14 residues. The V and J ends lost 4 bases and 3 bases respectively, with 13 bases between them. For the CDR3, the DNA is TGTGCCAGCAGTTCTCGGACTCCAGACTACGAGCAGTACTTC. As protein: CASSSRTPDYEQYF.

V usage is TRBV2 and J usage is TRBJ1-2; D gene ambiguous. V was trimmed by 6 bases and J by 13 bases, leaving 24 bases between them. The CDR3 extends over 14 amino acids. In germline, CDR1 is SNHLY, CDR2 FYNNEI. The chain's CDR3 is CASSDIGELYAGTF. In nucleotides, the CDR3 is TGTGCCAGCAGCGATATTGGGGAACTCTATGCCGGCACCTTC.